The source of this T cell receptor beta chain is a study of cytomegalovirus exposure and HLA in healthy donors. As for this clone: The antigen remains undetermined.

The PCR contained 60 Vbeta and 13 Jbeta primers. Method: immunoSEQ multiplex PCR; TCRdb's copy keeps in-frame clones and lacks some. The sample consists of 150,000 to 200,000 clones, over 80% of them appearing once. The CDR3 consists of 16 residues. With V trimmed by 2 bases and J by 1 base, 3 bases remained unmatched. The germline V gene encodes CDR1 MNHNS and CDR2 SASEGT. Study results and limitations: A link between a missense DCLRE1C variant and TCR beta V- and J-gene trimming emerged from a later analysis. In vitro work confirmed that a few CMV-associated chains recognize CMV antigens. Donors belonging to an Asian-associated ancestry cluster reportedly showed fewer N-insertions in productive TCRs than the 666-donor mean, according to what a later analysis found. The study labeled more than 150 TCR beta chains cytomegalovirus-associated.

The receptor was derived from a girl between 5 and 17 years old in good health and CMV-seropositive. The chain employs TRBV6-1 and TRBJ1-5, with 9 nucleotides matching TRBD1. Source material: PBMCs. The CDR3, as DNA: TGTGCCAGCAGTGAATTGACAGGGGGAAGCAATCAGCCCCAGCATTTT. Amino acids: CASSELTGGSNQPQHF.